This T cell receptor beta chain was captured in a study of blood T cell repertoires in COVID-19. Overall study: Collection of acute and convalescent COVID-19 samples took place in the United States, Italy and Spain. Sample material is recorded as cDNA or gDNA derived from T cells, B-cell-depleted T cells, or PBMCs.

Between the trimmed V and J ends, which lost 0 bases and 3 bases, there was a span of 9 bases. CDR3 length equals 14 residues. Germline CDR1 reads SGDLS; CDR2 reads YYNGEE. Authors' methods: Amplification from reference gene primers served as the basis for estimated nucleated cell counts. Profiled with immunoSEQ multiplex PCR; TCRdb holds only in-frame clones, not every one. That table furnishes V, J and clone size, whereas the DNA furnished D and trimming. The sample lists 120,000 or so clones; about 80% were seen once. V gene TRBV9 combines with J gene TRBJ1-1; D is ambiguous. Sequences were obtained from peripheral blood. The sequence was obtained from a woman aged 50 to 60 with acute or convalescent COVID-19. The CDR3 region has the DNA TGTGCCAGCAGCGTAGCCAACCGCGACACTGAAGCTTTCTTT. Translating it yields CASSVANRDTEAFF.